Shown below are 19 T cell receptor beta chains from a single sample sequenced in a study of cytomegalovirus exposure and HLA in healthy donors. With 60 Vbeta and 13 Jbeta primers, the PCR was carried out. Generated by immunoSEQ multiplex PCR, the TCRdb table keeps only in-frame clones and is missing some. The data hold roughly 77,000 clones, with 10% observed a single time. The source material was PBMCs. Source of these receptors: a man in his sixties in good health and CMV-seropositive.

The sample holds a few counts of this clone. The V and J genes are TRBV7-3 and TRBJ1-1; TRBD1 is a possible D gene (5 bases). Trimming stripped 5 bases from V and 2 bases from J, with 15 bases between. This CDR3 comprises 15 residues. CDR1 and CDR2 (germline): SGHTA, FQGTGA. This chain's CDR3 is CASSPEGAGNTEAFF. As DNA, the CDR3 is TGTGCCAGCAGCCCCGAAGGGGCGGGAAACACTGAAGCTTTCTTT.

This clone was seen a handful of times. The chain couples TRBV10-2 to TRBJ1-1; 9 positions match TRBD1. V gave up 10 bases and J gave up 3 bases; unmatched junction bases: 6. The length of the CDR3 is 13 residues. Per germline, CDR1 WSHSY and CDR2 SAAADI. CDR3 bases: TGCGCCATACAGGGGGCATGGGACACTGAAGCTTTCTTT. It codes for CAIQGAWDTEAFF.

This clone showed up just a few times. The chain carries TRBV5-1 and TRBJ2-1; D is undetermined. V was clipped by 0 bases and J by 4 bases, with 8 bases between them. The CDR3 has 14 amino acids. The germline gives CDR1 SGHRS, CDR2 YFSETQ. This CDR3 reads CASSLEAMYNEQFF. The DNA for the CDR3 is TGCGCCAGCAGCTTGGAAGCGATGTACAATGAGCAGTTCTTC.

The chain couples TRBV14 to TRBJ1-1; 8 bases align to TRBD1. Germline values: CDR1 SGHDN, CDR2 FVKESK. The CDR3 consists of 14 residues. The junction had 4 bases not matched to a gene; V was cut back by 4 bases and J by 3 bases. The CDR3 here is CASSLGQGDTEAFF. CDR3 nucleotide sequence: TGTGCCAGCAGCCTAGGACAGGGTGACACTGAAGCTTTCTTT.

This clone was picked up a small number of times. This chain links TRBV29-1 with TRBJ2-7, with TRBD1 matching 7 bases. This CDR3 spans 13 amino acids. Germline V lookup: CDR1 SQVTM, CDR2 ANQGSEA. J lost 3 bases, V lost 4 bases, and 6 bases had no gene match. The CDR3 region is CSVGQGRNYEQYF. The CDR3, as DNA: TGCAGCGTTGGACAGGGCAGGAACTACGAGCAGTACTTC.

This clone was picked up a small number of times. The V and J genes are TRBV30 and TRBJ2-7; 7 bases align to TRBD1. V was pared by 5 bases and J by 6 bases, with 4 bases of the junction left unmatched. Per the germline V gene, CDR1 is GTSNPN and CDR2 is SVGIG (reference sequence). This CDR3 contains 11 residues. The CDR3 loop is CAWGTALEQYV. DNA for the CDR3: TGTGCCTGGGGGACAGCCCTCGAGCAGTACGTC.

In its sample, this clone was seen a few times. The chain employs TRBV5-1 and TRBJ1-5; 9 bases are shared with TRBD1. V lost 4 bases to trimming and J lost 5 bases; unmatched junction nucleotides: 7. Germline V gives CDR1 SGHRS, CDR2 YFSETQ. This CDR3 has 15 residues. CDR3 bases: TGCGCCAGCAGCCCCGGGACAGGGCGGTATCAGCCCCAGCATTTT. Its protein product is CASSPGTGRYQPQHF.

The chain recombines TRBV19 with TRBJ2-5, with 8 bases matching TRBD2. V lost 4 bases to trimming and J lost 4 bases; unmatched junction nucleotides: 5. The germline V gene encodes CDR1 LNHDA and CDR2 SQIVND (reference sequence). The CDR3 is made up of 14 amino acids. The CDR3: CASSTSGTRETQYF. The CDR3 DNA reads as TGTGCCAGTAGTACCTCCGGGACTAGAGAGACCCAGTACTTC.

In regard to this clone: One end of the junction varies from germline; a read error may be responsible. The gene calls are TRBV7-7 and TRBJ2-2, with D perhaps TRBD2 (5 bases). The CDR3 covers 15 residues. Germline assignment: CDR1 SSHAT and CDR2 FNYEAQ (reference sequence). CDR3 protein: CASSPSGTNTGELFF. In nucleotides, the CDR3 is TGTGCTAGCAGCCCGTCCGGGACGAACACCGGGGAGCTGTTTTTT.

This clone appeared a few times. This rearrangement joins TRBV19 to TRBJ1-5; tentative D call: TRBD1 (6 bases). Germline V gives CDR1 LNHDA, CDR2 SQIVND (reference sequence). Trimming removed 6 bases from V and 2 bases from J, with 20 bases in between. The CDR3 is 17 amino acids. The CDR3, as DNA: TGTGCCAGTAGGTCTGCGGGGGGCGCCAGAGGCAATCAGCCCCAGCATTTT. Residues: CASRSAGGARGNQPQHF.

This clone was observed once. An end of the junction differs from the germline gene, which may be a read error. The V and J genes are TRBV30 and TRBJ1-6, with D unclear. The CDR3 totals 12 residues. Germline V gene sequence: CDR1 GTSNPN, CDR2 SVGIG (reference sequence). CDR3 DNA sequence: TGTGCCTGGAGTCGGGATAAATCACCCCTCCACTTT. Translated, it gives CAWSRDKSPLHF.

This sequence joins TRBV5-1 and TRBJ2-2; 10 bases are shared with TRBD1. J lost 7 bases, V lost 6 bases, and 9 bases had no gene match. Germline assignment: CDR1 SGHRS and CDR2 YFSETQ. The CDR3 has 15 amino acids. The CDR3 coding sequence is TGCGCCAGCAAAGATACCGGGACAGGGGACGGGGAGCTGTTTTTT. Its protein is CASKDTGTGDGELFF.

This clone was picked up a small number of times. This rearrangement joins TRBV9 to TRBJ2-7, with a tentative D call TRBD1 (6 bases). The V end was cut by 4 bases, the J end by 3 bases, with 17 bases between. Per germline, CDR1 SGDLS and CDR2 YYNGEE. The CDR3 is 15 amino acids. CDR3 bases: TGTGCCAGCAGCTCCCGACAGGCTAAGTTCTACGAGCAGTACGTC. As protein: CASSSRQAKFYEQYV.

This clone occurred a few times. The chain combines TRBV14 with TRBJ1-1; the D is unclear. CDR1 and CDR2 from the germline V gene are SGHDN and FVKESK. V dropped 5 bases and J dropped 0 bases, with 7 bases sitting between them. The CDR3 has 13 amino acids. This CDR3 reads CASSAQMNTEAFF. The CDR3 DNA is TGTGCCAGCAGCGCCCAGATGAACACTGAAGCTTTCTTT. Based on the CDR3 plus reference TRBV14 and TRBJ1-1, the full variable domain is EAGVTQFPSHSVIEKGQTVTLRCDPISGHDNLYWYRRVMGKEIKFLLHFVKESKQDESGMPNNRFLAERTGGTYSTLKVQPAELEDSGVYFCASSAQMNTEAFFGQGTRLTVV.

This clone has more than one count but fewer than ten. V is TRBV5-1 and J is TRBJ1-4; D is perhaps TRBD1 (6 bases). CDR1 SGHRS and CDR2 YFSETQ come from the germline V gene. This CDR3 contains 15 residues. V was cut by 4 bases and J by 4 bases, with 14 bases left in between. Here the CDR3 DNA reads TGCGCCAGCAGCCCCGCAGGGGAATTTAATGAAAAACTGTTTTTT. This sequence encodes CASSPAGEFNEKLFF.

This clone was detected only a few times. This chain connects TRBV2 to TRBJ2-5; 9 bases match TRBD1. V was clipped by 6 bases and J by 11 bases; unmatched bases: 13. The germline V gene encodes CDR1 SNHLY and CDR2 FYNNEI. The CDR3 is made up of 14 amino acids. CDR3 nucleotides: TGTGCCAGCAGCGTAGGACAGGGGTCTACGAGGCAGTACTTC. It is translated as CASSVGQGSTRQYF.

The chain carries TRBV18 and TRBJ2-7; possibly TRBD2 for D (5 bases). V was pared by 3 bases and J by 2 bases, with 8 bases between. This CDR3 comprises 13 residues. Germline values: CDR1 KGHSH, CDR2 LQKENI. The CDR3 loop is CASSPSGTYEQYF. The CDR3 DNA reads TGTGCCAGCTCACCCTCGGGGACCTACGAGCAGTACTTC.

This clone was observed a handful of times. The chain carries TRBV6-1 and TRBJ2-7, with 8 bases aligning to TRBD1. Germline-derived CDR1 and CDR2 are MNHNS and SASEGT. This CDR3 comprises 14 residues. V was pared by 4 bases and J by 4 bases, with 6 bases of the junction left unmatched. CDR3 amino acids: CASSGPGQGYEQYV. The CDR3 coding sequence is TGTGCCAGCAGTGGGCCCGGACAGGGTTACGAGCAGTACGTC.

This clone was counted only a few times. V is TRBV20-1 and J is TRBJ2-1; unclear D gene. The CDR3 loop spans 10 amino acids. V was pared by 6 bases and J by 8 bases, with 8 bases between. From germline, CDR1 is DFQATT and CDR2 SNEGSKA (reference sequence). CDR3 protein: CSALRDEQFF. The CDR3 bases are TGCAGTGCCCTACGGGATGAGCAGTTCTTC.